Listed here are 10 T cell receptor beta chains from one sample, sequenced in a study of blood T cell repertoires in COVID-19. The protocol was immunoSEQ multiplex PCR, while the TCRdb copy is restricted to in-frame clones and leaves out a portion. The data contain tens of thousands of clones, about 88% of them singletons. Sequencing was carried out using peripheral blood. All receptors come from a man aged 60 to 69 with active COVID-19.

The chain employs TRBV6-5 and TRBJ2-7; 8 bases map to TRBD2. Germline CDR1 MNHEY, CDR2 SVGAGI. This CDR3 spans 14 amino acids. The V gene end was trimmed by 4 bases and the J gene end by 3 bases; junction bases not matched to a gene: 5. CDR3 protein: CASSWSGGNYEQYF. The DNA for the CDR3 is TGTGCCAGCAGTTGGTCGGGAGGGAACTACGAGCAGTACTTC.

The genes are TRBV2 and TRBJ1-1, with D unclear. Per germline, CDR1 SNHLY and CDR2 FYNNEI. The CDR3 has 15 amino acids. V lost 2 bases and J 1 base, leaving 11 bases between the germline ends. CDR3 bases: TGTGCCAGCAGTGAAACTGGTCAATCGAACACTGAAGCTTTCTTT. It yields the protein CASSETGQSNTEAFF.

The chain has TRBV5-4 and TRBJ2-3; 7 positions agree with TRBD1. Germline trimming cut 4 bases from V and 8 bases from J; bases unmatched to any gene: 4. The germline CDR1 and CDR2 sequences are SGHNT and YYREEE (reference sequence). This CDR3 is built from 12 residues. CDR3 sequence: CASSRDSLTQYF. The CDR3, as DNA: TGTGCCAGCAGCCGGGACAGTCTTACGCAGTATTTT.

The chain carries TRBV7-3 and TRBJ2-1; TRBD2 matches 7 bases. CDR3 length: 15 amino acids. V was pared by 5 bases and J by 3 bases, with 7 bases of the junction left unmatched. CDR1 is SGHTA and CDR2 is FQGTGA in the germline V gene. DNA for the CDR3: TGTGCCAGCAGCCGATCTAGCGGACGCTACAATGAGCAGTTCTTC. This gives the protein CASSRSSGRYNEQFF. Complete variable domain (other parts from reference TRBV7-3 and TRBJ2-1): GAGVSQTPSNKVTEKGKYVELRCDPISGHTALYWYRQSLGQGPEFLIYFQGTGAADDSGLPNDRFFAVRPEGSVSTLKIQRTERGDSAVYLCASSRSSGRYNEQFFGPGTRLTVL.

The CDR3 DNA follows: TGTGCCAGCAGTTTGGAGCTAGCGGGAAGCACAGATACGCAGTATTTT. This sequence encodes CASSLELAGSTDTQYF. The V and J genes are TRBV27 and TRBJ2-3; 9 bases are shared with TRBD2. The length of the CDR3 is 16 residues. Trimming at V came to 3 bases and at J to 0 bases, leaving 4 bases not matched to a gene. Germline-derived CDR1 and CDR2 are MNHEY and SMNVEV (reference sequence).

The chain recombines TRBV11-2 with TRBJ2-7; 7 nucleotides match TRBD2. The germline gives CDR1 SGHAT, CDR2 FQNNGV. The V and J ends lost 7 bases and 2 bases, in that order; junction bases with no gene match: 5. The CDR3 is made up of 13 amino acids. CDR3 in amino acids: CASKLAATYEQYF. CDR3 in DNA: TGTGCCAGCAAGCTAGCGGCGACCTACGAGCAGTACTTC.

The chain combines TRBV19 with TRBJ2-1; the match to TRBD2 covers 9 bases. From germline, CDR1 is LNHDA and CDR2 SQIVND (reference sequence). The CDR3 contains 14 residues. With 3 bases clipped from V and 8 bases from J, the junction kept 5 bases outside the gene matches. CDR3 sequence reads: CASSMASGIDEQFF. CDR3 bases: TGTGCCAGTAGTATGGCTAGCGGGATCGATGAGCAGTTCTTC.

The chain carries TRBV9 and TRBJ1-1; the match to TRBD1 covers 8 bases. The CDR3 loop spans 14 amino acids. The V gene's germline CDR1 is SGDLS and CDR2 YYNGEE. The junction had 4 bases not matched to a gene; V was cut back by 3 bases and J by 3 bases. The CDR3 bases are TGTGCCAGCAGCGCTACAGGGGGGGACACTGAAGCTTTCTTT. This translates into CASSATGGDTEAFF.

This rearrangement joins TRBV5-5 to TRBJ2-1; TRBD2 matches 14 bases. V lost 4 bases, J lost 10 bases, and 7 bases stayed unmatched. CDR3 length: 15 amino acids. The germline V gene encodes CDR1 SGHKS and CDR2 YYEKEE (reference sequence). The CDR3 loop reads CASSGATSGRAEQFF. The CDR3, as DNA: TGTGCCAGCAGCGGGGCGACTAGCGGGAGGGCCGAGCAGTTCTTC.

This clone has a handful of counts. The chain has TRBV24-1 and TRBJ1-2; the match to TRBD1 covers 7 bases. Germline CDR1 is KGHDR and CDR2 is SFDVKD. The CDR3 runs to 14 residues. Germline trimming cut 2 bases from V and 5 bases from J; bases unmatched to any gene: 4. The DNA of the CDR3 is TGTGCCACCAGTGATTCCGACAGGGATTATGGCTACACCTTC. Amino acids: CATSDSDRDYGYTF.